This T cell receptor (beta chain) came from a study of T cells expressing NK-cell markers (dated by TCRdb to about 2020). Some background on the complete study: About 8 donors provided sorted CD3+CD56+NKG2C+, CD3+CD56+NKG2C- and CD3+CD56-NKG2C+ T-cell subsets, whose TCR beta-chain repertoires were profiled. Of the eight sequenced donors, seven were found to be HCMV-seropositive and one was found to be HCMV-seronegative. The eight sequenced donors were randomly selected healthy volunteers, three men and five women. Illumina HiSeq 2000/2500, MiSeq or NextSeq was used to sequence libraries as 2 x 150 bp reads.

Paper-wide results and their limitations: Whether the expanded NKG2C-expressing T cell clones were specific for HCMV antigens was left unclear. For about 6 donors, the dominant CD3+CD56+NKG2C+ clonotypes were among the top 10 CD8+ clonotypes and accounted for about 1.0-7.5% of CD8+ T cells. Those dominant clonotypes were again the most abundant among CD3+CD56-NKG2C+ cells in a handful of donors, at about 25-65%.

With regard to this clonotype: Its recognized antigen is unknown.

A commercial ELISA kit detecting HCMV-specific IgG in serum was used to determine HCMV serostatus. Peripheral blood mononuclear cells were isolated from blood by Ficoll density gradient centrifugation. Spanning cysteine to phenylalanine, the CDR3 consists of 15 amino acids. The DNA is not on file. Sequences SGHAT (CDR1) and FQDESV (CDR2) are obtained from the germline V gene (reference sequence). Reads for this sample came from an Illumina HiSeq 2000. The TCR beta cDNA libraries were made using 5'RACE template switching, a step that added both a universal primer site and unique molecular identifiers. cDNA synthesis was primed from the TCR beta constant segment and was followed by two successive PCR amplification steps. As for how the authors treated the data: MIGEC was used to demultiplex reads and group reads by UMI, and MiTCR was used to assemble and quantify clonotypes. To exclude erroneous sequences, only TCR cDNA sequences supported by at least two reads were retained. The tcR package was used for downstream repertoire analysis, and clonotypes were matched between fractions using CDR3 nucleotide sequence together with V segment. VDJmatch was used to annotate antigen specificity against VDJdb, with one amino acid substitution in CDR3 allowed. TCRdb reprocessed the reads, reporting each CDR3 protein sequence once and no DNA. For this entry, the V and J calls and clone size follow TCRdb and not the study's own pipeline. This sample's clone table shows approximately 420,000 distinct CDR3 sequences. Around 10% of the sample is held by the ten biggest clonotypes.

The sequencing input was blood T cells: a sorted CD56 or NKG2C T cell subset, CD4+ or CD8+ T cells, or bulk PBMC T cells (not recorded which). The receptor comes from a woman between 50 and 59 years old in good health. Donor details come from another sample of the same person, matched by shared clones. This receptor chain uses TRBV11-1 and TRBJ2-5; the TRBD1 assignment by TCRdb is unverifiable without DNA. The CDR3 is CASRPTWGGDETQYF.